The 14 T cell receptor beta chains in this list originate from one sample, sequenced in a study of T cell repertoires in cytomegalovirus infection. TCRdb fed the reads into MiXCR, producing one record per CDR3 protein. The sample lists approximately 110,000 distinct CDR3 sequences, 30% occurring once. Antigen specificity for these receptors is unknown. The sample in question was CD8+ T cells from cultured PBMCs, obtained from culture after CMV antigen stimulation. The receptor source for this set is a human donor in good health (CMV status not recorded). Some clones in this sample may be carry-over from other donors' samples.

The DNA of the CDR3 is TGTGCCAGCAGCTTAGTTCTAGTGAGCTCCTACAATGAGCAGTTCTTC. Protein: CASSLVLVSSYNEQFF. The chain joins TRBV7-2 to TRBJ2-1; no firm D call. The CDR3 sequence is 16 residues long. V dropped 1 base and J dropped 0 bases, with 10 bases sitting between them. The germline gives CDR1 SGHTA, CDR2 FQGNSA.

J is TRBJ2-2 and V is TRBV6-5; tentatively, D is TRBD1 (6 bases). CDR1 and CDR2 (germline): MNHEY, SVGAGI. The CDR3 sequence is 17 residues long. Deletions cut 5 bases from V and 6 bases from J, with 22 bases between. The chain's CDR3 is CASSNDRRNTIPGELFF. CDR3 bases: TGTGCCAGCAGTAATGACAGGCGGAACACAATCCCCGGGGAGCTGTTTTTT.

Ten or more counts support this clonotype. In DNA, the CDR3 is TGTGCCAGCAGCTTAGTAACGGCCCCCCGAGAAGCTTTCTTT. Protein: CASSLVTAPREAFF. The genes are TRBV7-2 and TRBJ1-1, with D unresolved. This CDR3 comprises 14 residues. V was pared by 1 base and J by 8 bases, with 14 bases between. The germline V gene has CDR1 SGHTA and CDR2 FQGNSA. Drawing the rest from reference TRBV7-2 and TRBJ1-1, the complete variable domain is GAGVSQSPSNKVTEKGKDVELRCDPISGHTALYWYRQSLGQGLEFLIYFQGNSAPDKSGLPSDRFSAERTGGSVSTLTIQRTQQEDSAVYLCASSLVTAPREAFFGQGTRLTVV.

This clonotype came up a few times. The DNA of the CDR3 is TGTGCCAGCAGTTACTGCCGGGACCCCAGCGAGGCGGGTGAAAAACTGTTTTTT. The encoded protein is CASSYCRDPSEAGEKLFF. The chain joins TRBV6-8 to TRBJ1-4, with D possibly being TRBD1 (5 bases). This CDR3 has 18 amino acids. V was shortened by 1 base and J by 7 bases, with 22 bases between the two germline ends. Per germline, CDR1 MNHGY and CDR2 SAAAGT.

J is TRBJ1-6 and V is TRBV28, with TRBD1 matching over 7 bases. V lost 3 bases, J lost 10 bases, and 9 bases stayed unmatched. CDR1 is MDHEN, CDR2 SYDVKM, per germline. The CDR3 totals 15 residues. CDR3 sequence (DNA): TGTGCCAGCAGTTTCGGATTGGCAGGGGGGTCACCCCTCCACTTT. Its protein product is CASSFGLAGGSPLHF. The variable domain in full, completed from reference TRBV28 and TRBJ1-6, reads DVKVTQSSRYLVKRTGEKVFLECVQDMDHENMFWYRQDPGLGLRLIYFSYDVKMKEKGDIPEGYSVSREKKERFSLILESASTNQTSMYLCASSFGLAGGSPLHFGNGTRLTVT.

This clonotype was seen a single time. This chain joins TRBV20-1 and TRBJ1-6; the D gene is possibly TRBD1 (5 bases). Trimming removed 1 base at V and 8 bases at J, with 15 bases between. This CDR3 region has 15 residues. The germline gives CDR1 DFQATT, CDR2 SNEGSKA (reference sequence). The CDR3 nucleotides are TGCAGTGCTAGAGCGGCCCGGAGGGACGATTCACCCCTCCACTTT. It translates to CSARAARRDDSPLHF.

The chain links TRBV19 to TRBJ1-1; the D gene is possibly TRBD1 (5 bases). V lost 4 bases, J lost 7 bases, and 16 bases lay in between. Germline-derived CDR1 and CDR2 are LNHDA and SQIVND (reference sequence). The CDR3 runs 14 residues. The CDR3 DNA sequence: TGTGCCAGTAGTACCGGCAAAGGGACGGTTGAAGCTTTCTTT. This sequence encodes CASSTGKGTVEAFF.

The genes are TRBV7-9 and TRBJ2-5; 9 bases map to TRBD1. Losses at the gene ends were 5 bases for V and 5 bases for J; bases not matched to a gene: 12. The CDR3 is 16 amino acids. The germline gives CDR1 SEHNR, CDR2 FQNEAQ (reference sequence). The CDR3 nucleotides read TGTGCCAGCAGCCCAGTTGGGACAGGGTCGTCGGAGACCCAGTACTTC. It is translated as CASSPVGTGSSETQYF.

This clonotype showed up many times. The V and J genes are TRBV4-3 and TRBJ1-4, with 9 positions matching TRBD1. CDR3 length: 17 amino acids. The trim removed 1 base at V and 7 bases at J, leaving 10 bases unmatched. Germline loops: CDR1 LGHNA, CDR2 YSLEER. The CDR3 nucleotides read TGCGCCAGCAGCCAAGCCACTCCGGGACAGGGCATTGAAAAACTGTTTTTT. This sequence encodes CASSQATPGQGIEKLFF.

This clonotype was counted only a few times. V and J are TRBV6-1 and TRBJ2-5; 10 bases are shared with TRBD2. Germline V gives CDR1 MNHNS, CDR2 SASEGT. V was clipped by 2 bases and J by 2 bases; unmatched bases: 14. The CDR3 is made up of 19 amino acids. The CDR3 nucleotides read TGTGCCAGCAGTGAAACCACCGGCGGACTAGCGGACGAGCAAGAGACCCAGTACTTC. Amino acids: CASSETTGGLADEQETQYF.

The rearrangement links TRBV4-3 to TRBJ1-6; 7 bases map to TRBD1. This CDR3 has 15 residues. Germline CDR1 and CDR2: LGHNA and YSLEER. With 1 base clipped from V and 6 bases from J, the junction kept 3 bases outside the gene matches. The CDR3 spells CASSQGTGGNSPLHF. In nucleotides, the CDR3 is TGCGCCAGCAGCCAAGGGACAGGCGGTAATTCACCCCTCCACTTT.

The chain is built from TRBV12-5 and TRBJ2-1; TRBD1 is a possible D gene (5 bases). In germline, CDR1 is LGHNT, CDR2 FRNRAP. The CDR3 extends over 12 amino acids. V was clipped by 6 bases and J by 5 bases, with 8 bases between them. CDR3: CASGSQDNEQFF. The CDR3 DNA is TGTGCTAGTGGGTCACAGGACAATGAGCAGTTCTTC.

This clonotype has only a few counts. V and J are TRBV28 and TRBJ2-3, with a possible D match to TRBD2 (7 bases). The CDR3 is made up of 18 amino acids. Germline assignment: CDR1 MDHEN and CDR2 SYDVKM. Trimming stripped 5 bases from V and 1 base from J, with 22 bases between. CDR3 DNA sequence: TGTGCCAGCAGTCCGCTAGGGGGGAGCGGGGACGGCACAGATACGCAGTATTTT. It encodes CASSPLGGSGDGTDTQYF.

The chain joins TRBV12-3 or TRBV12-4 to TRBJ2-7, with TRBD1 as a possible D gene (5 bases). CDR3 length: 16 residues. Trimming pared 6 bases from V and 1 base from J, leaving 19 bases between. The CDR3 DNA reads as TGTGCCAGCAGCGAAACTACAGGCTTACAGTCCTACGAGCAGTACTTC. Protein product: CASSETTGLQSYEQYF.